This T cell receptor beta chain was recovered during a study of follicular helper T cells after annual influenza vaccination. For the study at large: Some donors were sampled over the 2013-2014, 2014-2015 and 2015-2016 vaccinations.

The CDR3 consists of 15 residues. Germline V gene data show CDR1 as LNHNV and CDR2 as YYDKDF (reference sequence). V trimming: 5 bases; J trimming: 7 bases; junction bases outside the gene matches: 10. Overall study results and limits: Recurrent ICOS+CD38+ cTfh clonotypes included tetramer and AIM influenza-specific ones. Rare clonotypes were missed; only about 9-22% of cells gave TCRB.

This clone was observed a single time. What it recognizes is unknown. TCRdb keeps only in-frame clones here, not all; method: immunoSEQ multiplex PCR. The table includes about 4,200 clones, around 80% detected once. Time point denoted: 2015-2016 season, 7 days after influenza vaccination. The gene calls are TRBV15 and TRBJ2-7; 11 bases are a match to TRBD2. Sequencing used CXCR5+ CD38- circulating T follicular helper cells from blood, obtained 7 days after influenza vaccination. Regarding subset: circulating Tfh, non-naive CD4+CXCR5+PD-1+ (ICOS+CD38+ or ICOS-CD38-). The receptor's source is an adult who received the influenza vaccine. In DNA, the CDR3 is TGTGCCACCAGCCCGACTAGCGGGGACTTTAGGGAGCAGTACTTC. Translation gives CATSPTSGDFREQYF.